This T cell receptor (beta chain) comes out of a study of radiation and T cells in renal cell carcinoma. Overall study findings and caveats: Without pretreatment biopsies, baseline tumor clonotype presence was undetermined.

The assay was immunoSEQ multiplex PCR, and TCRdb's table has in-frame clones only and misses some. Among just over 150,000 clones, over 80% were seen once, and the ten largest hold 13%. CDR3 length: 15 residues. V was clipped by 6 bases and J by 2 bases, with 16 bases between them. The germline CDR1 and CDR2 sequences are LNHDA and SQIVND (reference sequence). With respect to this clone: Its antigen is currently unknown.

As for time point: blood 2 weeks post-SBRT. The treatment was: 15 Gy SBRT to primary tumor, nephrectomy 4 weeks later. The receptor comes from a woman between 45 and 60 years old with renal cell carcinoma. The sequencing used blood, collected from a patient whose treatment included radiotherapy and nephrectomy. The chain employs TRBV19 and TRBJ1-1; D is ambiguous. The CDR3 loop is CASRVQLGINTEAFF. The CDR3 bases are TGTGCCAGTAGGGTCCAGCTGGGGATAAACACTGAAGCTTTCTTT. Based on the CDR3 plus reference TRBV19 and TRBJ1-1, the full variable domain is DGGITQSPKYLFRKEGQNVTLSCEQNLNHDAMYWYRQDPGQGLRLIYYSQIVNDFQKGDIAEGYSVSREKKESFPLTVTSAQKNPTAFYLCASRVQLGINTEAFFGQGTRLTVV.